The 12 T cell receptor beta chains below come from one sample, sequenced in a study of PD-1 blockade in classical Hodgkin lymphoma (dated by TCRdb to about 2020). The method behind the library was the immunoSEQ multiplex PCR assay. The immuneACCESS repertoire file appears here via TCRdb, limited to in-frame rearrangements. These files lack a portion of the clones; in checked studies, under half of the deficit traces to unresolved V genes, and the cause of the others is not known. Here the sample has tens of thousands of clones; about 83% occur a single time. The ten most abundant clones make up about 17% of the sample. The sample's time point label, decoded: cycle 4 day 1 (C4D1), after more than 5 weeks of nivolumab. Relapse after autologous stem cell transplantation had occurred in all trial patients, and cohorts A, B and C were distinguished by prior brentuximab vedotin exposure. The sequencing here drew on peripheral blood mononuclear cells (PBMCs), taken before the fourth cycle of nivolumab. The origin of the receptors is a human donor with classical Hodgkin lymphoma.

J is TRBJ2-7 and V is TRBV7-6; 11 positions agree with TRBD2. Germline CDR1 and CDR2: SGHVS and FNYEAQ. J lost 2 bases, V lost 5 bases, and 8 bases had no gene match. The length of the CDR3 is 16 residues. CDR3 sequence reads: CASSSAGTSGTYEQYF. The DNA of the CDR3 is TGTGCCAGCAGCAGCGCCGGGACTAGCGGTACCTACGAGCAGTACTTC.

This chain uses TRBV5-6 with TRBJ1-5; no clear D gene. The CDR3 sequence is 13 residues long. Trimming pared 4 bases from V and 6 bases from J, leaving 11 bases between. CDR1 is SGHDT, CDR2 YYEEEE, per germline. The CDR3 region has the DNA TGTGCCAGCAGCACCACCGGGATTCAGCCCCAGCATTTT. As protein: CASSTTGIQPQHF.

This chain joins TRBV10-1 and TRBJ2-3; 8 bases map to TRBD1. This CDR3 is 15 amino acids long. Losses at the gene ends were 6 bases for V and 1 base for J; bases not matched to a gene: 6. The germline V gene encodes CDR1 WNHNN and CDR2 SYGVQD (reference sequence). The CDR3: CASSGGQGRTDTQYF. CDR3 DNA: TGCGCCAGCAGCGGCGGACAGGGCCGCACAGATACGCAGTATTTT.

This sequence joins TRBV28 and TRBJ1-5; tentative D call: TRBD1 (6 bases). The CDR3 runs 14 residues. Trimming left V 6 bases short and J 2 bases short, with 11 bases between. The V gene's germline CDR1 is MDHEN and CDR2 SYDVKM. DNA for the CDR3: TGTGCCAGCAGCCAGGGGTTGCGCAATCAGCCCCAGCATTTT. Its protein product is CASSQGLRNQPQHF.

The rearrangement links TRBV19 to TRBJ1-2; D unresolved. Germline CDR1 is LNHDA and CDR2 is SQIVND (reference sequence). Trimming removed 4 bases at V and 5 bases at J, with 11 bases between. The CDR3 covers 13 residues. The CDR3 reads CASSTGHVYGYTF. The DNA for the CDR3 is TGTGCCAGTAGTACCGGCCACGTATATGGCTACACCTTC.

The chain has TRBV6-5 and TRBJ2-7, with 9 positions matching TRBD2. After removal of 4 bases from V and 3 bases from J, the junction contained 7 bases not matched to a gene. The CDR3 contains 15 residues. The germline V gene has CDR1 MNHEY and CDR2 SVGAGI. The CDR3 loop reads CASSFQSSGSYEQYF. The CDR3 DNA reads TGTGCCAGCAGTTTCCAGAGTAGCGGGAGCTACGAGCAGTACTTC.

Note on this clone: Other DNA sequences in this specimen translate into the identical CDR3. The chain employs TRBV6-5 and TRBJ1-1; possibly TRBD1 for D (6 bases). The V and J ends lost 2 bases and 3 bases respectively, with 16 bases between them. CDR1 MNHEY and CDR2 SVGAGI come from the germline V gene. The CDR3 contains 16 residues. This CDR3 reads CASSYVVAGADTEAFF. The CDR3 nucleotides are TGTGCCAGCAGTTACGTGGTGGCGGGGGCGGACACTGAAGCTTTCTTT.

The chain links TRBV19 to TRBJ2-2; possibly TRBD1 for D (7 bases). The V gene lost 8 bases and the J gene lost 1 base, with 11 bases spanning the gap. Germline lookup yields CDR1 LNHDA and CDR2 SQIVND (reference sequence). The CDR3 is 14 residues long. The CDR3 is CASQGGQNTGELFF. The CDR3 nucleotides read TGTGCCAGTCAGGGGGGCCAGAACACCGGGGAGCTGTTTTTT.

The gene calls are TRBV7-2 and TRBJ1-1, with D possibly matching TRBD1 (5 bases). Trimming took off 0 bases at V and 5 bases at J, with 16 bases between the two ends. Germline loops: CDR1 SGHTA, CDR2 FQGNSA. The CDR3 totals 16 residues. CDR3 nucleotides: TGTGCCAGCAGCTTAGCCGCCAGGCAGGGCGGTACTGAAGCTTTCTTT. Encoded protein: CASSLAARQGGTEAFF.

This clone was observed once. The chain carries TRBV5-1 and TRBJ2-1; 10 bases align to TRBD2. Per the germline V gene, CDR1 is SGHRS and CDR2 is YFSETQ. This CDR3 spans 16 amino acids. V shed 5 bases, J shed 10 bases, and the junction held 15 bases outside the gene matches. The CDR3 region is CASRHPLAGAGSEQFF. The CDR3 nucleotides are TGCGCCAGCAGGCACCCTCTAGCGGGAGCCGGCTCCGAGCAGTTCTTC.

About this clone itself: One end of the junction varies from germline; a read error may be responsible. The rearrangement links TRBV5-6 to TRBJ2-7; possibly TRBD2 for D (6 bases). CDR1 and CDR2 (germline): SGHDT, YYEEEE. The CDR3 is 13 residues long. The CDR3 is CASSLAGDPGTNF. CDR3 sequence (DNA): TGTGCCAGCAGCTTGGCGGGGGACCCAGGGACGAACTTC.

The J gene is TRBJ1-3, the V gene TRBV11-2, with D possibly being TRBD1 (6 bases). Germline CDR1 and CDR2: SGHAT and FQNNGV. This CDR3 has 14 residues. The V end lost 5 bases, the J end lost 4 bases, and 12 bases lay between the germline ends. The CDR3 is CASSPRGAGNTIYF. The CDR3 bases are TGTGCCAGCAGCCCGAGGGGGGCGGGAAACACCATATATTTT.